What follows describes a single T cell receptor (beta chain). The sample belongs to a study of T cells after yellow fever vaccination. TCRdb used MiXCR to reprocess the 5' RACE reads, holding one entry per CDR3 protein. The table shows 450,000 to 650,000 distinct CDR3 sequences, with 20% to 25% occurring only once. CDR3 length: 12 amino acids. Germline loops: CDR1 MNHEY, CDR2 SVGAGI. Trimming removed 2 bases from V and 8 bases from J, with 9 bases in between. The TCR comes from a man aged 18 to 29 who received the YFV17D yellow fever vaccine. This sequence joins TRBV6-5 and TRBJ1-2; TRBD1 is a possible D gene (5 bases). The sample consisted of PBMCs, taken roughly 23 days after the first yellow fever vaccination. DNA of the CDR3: TGTGCCAGCAGTTACAGGGGCCTCGGCTACACCTTC. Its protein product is CASSYRGLGYTF.